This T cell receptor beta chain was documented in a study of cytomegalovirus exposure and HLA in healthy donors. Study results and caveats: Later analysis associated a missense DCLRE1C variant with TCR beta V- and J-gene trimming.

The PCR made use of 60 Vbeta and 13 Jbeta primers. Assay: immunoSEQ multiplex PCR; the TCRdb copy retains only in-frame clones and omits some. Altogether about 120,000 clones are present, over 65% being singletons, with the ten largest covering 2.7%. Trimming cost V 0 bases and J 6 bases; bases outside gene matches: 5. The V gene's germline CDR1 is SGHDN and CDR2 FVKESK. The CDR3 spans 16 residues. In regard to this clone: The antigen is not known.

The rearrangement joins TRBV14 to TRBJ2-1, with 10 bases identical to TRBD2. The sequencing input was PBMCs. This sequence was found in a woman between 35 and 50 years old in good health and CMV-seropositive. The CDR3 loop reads CASSQDLASGSNEQFF. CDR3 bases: TGTGCCAGCAGCCAAGATTTGGCTAGCGGGAGCAATGAGCAGTTCTTC. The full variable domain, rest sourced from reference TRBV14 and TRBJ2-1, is EAGVTQFPSHSVIEKGQTVTLRCDPISGHDNLYWYRRVMGKEIKFLLHFVKESKQDESGMPNNRFLAERTGGTYSTLKVQPAELEDSGVYFCASSQDLASGSNEQFFGPGTRLTVL.